This T cell receptor (beta chain) comes out of a study of radiation and T cells in renal cell carcinoma. V dropped 5 bases and J dropped 2 bases, with 13 bases sitting between them. CDR3 length: 14 amino acids. From germline, CDR1 is MNHEY and CDR2 SMNVEV (reference sequence). Notes on this clone: The antigen is unknown.

Study-wide results and caveats: Compared with controls, irradiated tumors showed greater TCR clonality. Dominant CDR3 motifs occupied more repertoire in irradiated than control tumors.

Data came from immunoSEQ multiplex PCR; TCRdb stores just in-frame clones and leaves some out. The table records more than 15,000 clones, roughly three fifths of them present only once. Treatment indicated: treatment-naive control, cytoreductive nephrectomy. Control tumors came from treatment-naive patients without prior radiation. The patient's renal cell carcinoma had clear cell pathology. The sequence was obtained from a man aged 50-59 years with renal cell carcinoma. The input for sequencing was tumor tissue, taken from a patient whose treatment was nephrectomy without radiotherapy. V is TRBV27 and J is TRBJ2-7; D remains unclear. CDR3 DNA: TGTGCCAGCAGTGTGACGCAAGGGACCTACGAGCAGTACTTC. It specifies CASSVTQGTYEQYF.